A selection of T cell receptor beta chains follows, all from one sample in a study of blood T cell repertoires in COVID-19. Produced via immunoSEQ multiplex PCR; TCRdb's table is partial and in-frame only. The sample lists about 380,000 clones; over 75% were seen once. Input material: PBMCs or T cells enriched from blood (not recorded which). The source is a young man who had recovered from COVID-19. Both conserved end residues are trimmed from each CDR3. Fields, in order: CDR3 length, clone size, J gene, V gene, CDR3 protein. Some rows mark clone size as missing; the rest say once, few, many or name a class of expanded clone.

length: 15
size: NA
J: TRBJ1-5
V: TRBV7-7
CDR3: ASSSTEFEYSNQPQH

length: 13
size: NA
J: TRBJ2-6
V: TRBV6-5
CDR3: ASRDTASGANVLT

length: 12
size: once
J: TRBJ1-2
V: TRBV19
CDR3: ASTPGERNYGYT

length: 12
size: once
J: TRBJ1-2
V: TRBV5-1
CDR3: ASSPGVLGYGYT

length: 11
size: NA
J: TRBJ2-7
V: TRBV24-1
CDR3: ATSHKSLSEQY

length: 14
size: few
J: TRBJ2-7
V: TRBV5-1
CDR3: ASRLGQGATSYEQY

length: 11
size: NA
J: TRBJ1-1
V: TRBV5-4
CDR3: AGGGVGYTEAF

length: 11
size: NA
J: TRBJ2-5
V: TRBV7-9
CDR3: ASTAGLKETQY

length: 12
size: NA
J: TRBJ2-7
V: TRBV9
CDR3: ASSPGTGAYEQY

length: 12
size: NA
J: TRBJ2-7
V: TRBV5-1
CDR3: ASSLGTASYEQY

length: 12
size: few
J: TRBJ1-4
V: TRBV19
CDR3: ASSIEGRGEKLF

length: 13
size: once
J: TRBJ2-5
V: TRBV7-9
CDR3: ASSQDPRGAETQY

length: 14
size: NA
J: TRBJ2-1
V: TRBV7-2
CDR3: ASSLAGSRGINEQF

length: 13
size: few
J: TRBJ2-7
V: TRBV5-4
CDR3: ASSRSTGTSYEQY

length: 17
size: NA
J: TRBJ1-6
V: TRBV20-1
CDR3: SASAGWASESSYNSPLH

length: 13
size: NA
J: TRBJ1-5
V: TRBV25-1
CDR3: ASSSNHRVDQPQH

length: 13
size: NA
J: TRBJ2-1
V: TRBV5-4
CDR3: ASSITGHPYNEQF

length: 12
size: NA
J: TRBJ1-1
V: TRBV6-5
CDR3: ASRSRGMNTEAF

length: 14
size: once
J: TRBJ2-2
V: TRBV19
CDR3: ASSIQGLSNTGELF

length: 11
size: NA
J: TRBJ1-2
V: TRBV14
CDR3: ASSPYGFYGYT

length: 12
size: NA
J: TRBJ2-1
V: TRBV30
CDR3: ACPCGRGYNEQF

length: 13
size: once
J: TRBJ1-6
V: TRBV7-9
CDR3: ASSLGDSPYSPLH

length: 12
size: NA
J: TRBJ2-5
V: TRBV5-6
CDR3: ASSIAGSGETQY

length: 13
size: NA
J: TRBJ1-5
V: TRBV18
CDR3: ASSGSHTGTKPQH

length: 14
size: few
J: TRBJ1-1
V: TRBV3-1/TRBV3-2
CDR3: ASSHAGTVTYTEAF

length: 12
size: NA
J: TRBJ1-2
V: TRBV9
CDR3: ASSVGQGDYGYT